The TCR beta chain described here comes from a study of shared clonotypes between healthy human individuals. V was pared by 4 bases and J by 5 bases, with 14 bases between. CDR1 and CDR2 from the germline V gene are LNHDA and SQIVND (reference sequence). The length of the CDR3 is 14 residues. The input for sorted-subset replicate PCRs was 200 to 250 ng DNA, tens of thousands of T cell genomes. Sequencing used immunoSEQ multiplex PCR; TCRdb keeps in-frame clones, though not all of them. This sample has 2 million to 2.5 million clones, with approximately 95% found just once. Adults of Caucasian background living in Nashville, Tennessee made up all donors. Partitioning of CD4+ cells yielded a CD45RA+ naive subset and a CD45RA-negative memory subset.

The sample taken for sequencing was naive CD4+ T cells sorted from blood. As for subset: CD45RA+ positively selected. The chain uses TRBV19 and TRBJ2-5, with a weak D call TRBD1 (6 bases). The source of this sequence is a man between 18 and 35 years old in good health. CDR3 protein: CASSTAGVRETQYF. CDR3 bases: TGTGCCAGTAGTACCGCAGGGGTACGGGAGACCCAGTACTTC.